This T cell receptor delta chain was sequenced during a study of Vδ1+ human thymocytes (dated by TCRdb to between 2017 and 2018). At the level of the whole study: As a data resource, the study described the mRNA-level TRG and TRD CDR3 repertoires found in highly purified Vdelta1+ thymocytes taken from young children. Earlier work had validated the multiplex-based CDR3 amplicon strategy against 5'RACE-based methods for generating CDR3 amplicons. Broader findings and caveats from the paper: Because no clustering by age or sex was seen, donors were not stratified by age or sex in the analyses. Many TRG clonotypes were found to be shared between donors (up to about 7x10^3), whereas TRD repertoires were found to be essentially private (max roughly 120 shared). The use of highly purified populations and single-cell validation was advised by the authors, since misinterpretation of bulk repertoire data could be caused by unexpected Vdelta2 sequences. Unlike the oligoclonal repertoires in peripheral blood, the thymic TRG and TRD repertoires appeared highly polyclonal, with Gaussian CDR3 length distributions. Although sort purity was high, about 20% of thymic TRD sequences were Vdelta2 (with a few Vdelta3), in contrast to the peripheral blood Vdelta1+ controls.

On this clone: Its antigen is currently not known. Base-call qualities are not available, and no considerably larger clone is one nucleotide away.

V trim: 4 bases; J trim: 1 base; unmatched bases: 10. Taken from the germline V gene, the CDR1 and CDR2 loops are TSWWSYY and QGS. From its cysteine to its phenylalanine, the CDR3 spans 17 amino acids. Kept here is only the CDR3 DNA, which spans 51 bases and is read in frame from base 1. RNA was extracted with the RNeasy mini kit and reverse transcribed using Superscript III. To generate the CDR3 amplicons, a multiplex PCR was run using pooled V-gene forward primers together with a constant-region reverse primer that carried Illumina adaptor overhangs. After gel purification, amplicons were indexed with Nextera index primers over around 8 extra PCR cycles and were then purified with AMPure XP beads. Libraries were sequenced on an Illumina MiSeq with paired-end 250 bp reads, dual indexing and roughly 20% PhiX spike-in. As for the original processing: FastQC was used to quality check the reads, while ea-utils fastq-join merged the TRG read pairs. IMGT/HighV-QUEST was used to annotate sequences, retaining only productive sequences with an unambiguous V-gene assignment, and each clonotype was defined by an identical CDR3 sequence. VDJtools 1.1.1, tcR 2.2.3, Treemap and vegan Shannon diversity in R 3.4.4 were used for downstream analysis. TCRdb reanalyzed the public reads with the CATT caller, and identical DNA sequences were merged afterwards. The V and J calls were determined by TCRdb, not by the authors. The sample yields tens of thousands of delta-chain clones; roughly 8% were counted once. The ten top clones hold approximately 0.93% of the sample.

Thymic samples were depleted of alphabeta T cells, then CD3+ TCRVdelta1+ TCRVdelta2- thymocytes were FACS-sorted. The purity of the sorted Vdelta1+ thymocytes was between roughly 98% and 99.6%. Thymic specimens came from 8 paediatric patients undergoing corrective cardiac surgery, aged from roughly 5 days to 15 months. Thymic tissue was dispersed, and mononuclear cells were isolated on a Histopaque-1077 density gradient. The staining antibodies were anti-TCRVdelta1 clone TS8.2, anti-TCRVdelta2 clone B6, anti-CD3 clone HIT3a and anti-TCRalphabeta clone IP26. Material: Vdelta1+ gamma-delta thymocytes from the thymus. Read against the paper, the sample's cell subset or site label means: FACS-sorted CD3+ TCRalphabeta- TCRVdelta1+ TCRVdelta2- thymocytes. The chain couples TRDV1 to TRDJ1; the central 9 bases match TRDD3. The receptor was derived from a child under two years old who had congenital heart surgery. The nucleotide sequence is given as TGTGCTCTTGGGGGGAATCTACTGGGGGACCTCACCGATAAACTCATCTTT. It specifies CALGGNLLGDLTDKLIF.